The T cell receptor (beta chain) described here comes from a study of blood T cell repertoires in COVID-19. Enrollees, about 18 to 95 years old, lived in 25 or so US areas. The method was immunoSEQ multiplex PCR; TCRdb's version includes in-frame clones alone and lacks a portion of them. Seen here are hundreds of thousands of clones, about 89% observed once, and the top ten hold approximately 3.7%. Deletions cut 7 bases from V and 3 bases from J, with 21 bases between. Germline loops: CDR1 SQVTM, CDR2 ANQGSEA. This CDR3 comprises 15 residues. Sequences were obtained from PBMCs or T cells enriched from blood (not recorded which). V is TRBV29-1 and J is TRBJ1-2; D not certain. This receptor was obtained from a woman in her twenties or thirties who had recovered from COVID-19. As DNA, the CDR3 is TGCAGCGCTAAAGTTTATTGGCAGGAAGACTATGGCTACACCTTC. Its protein is CSAKVYWQEDYGYTF.